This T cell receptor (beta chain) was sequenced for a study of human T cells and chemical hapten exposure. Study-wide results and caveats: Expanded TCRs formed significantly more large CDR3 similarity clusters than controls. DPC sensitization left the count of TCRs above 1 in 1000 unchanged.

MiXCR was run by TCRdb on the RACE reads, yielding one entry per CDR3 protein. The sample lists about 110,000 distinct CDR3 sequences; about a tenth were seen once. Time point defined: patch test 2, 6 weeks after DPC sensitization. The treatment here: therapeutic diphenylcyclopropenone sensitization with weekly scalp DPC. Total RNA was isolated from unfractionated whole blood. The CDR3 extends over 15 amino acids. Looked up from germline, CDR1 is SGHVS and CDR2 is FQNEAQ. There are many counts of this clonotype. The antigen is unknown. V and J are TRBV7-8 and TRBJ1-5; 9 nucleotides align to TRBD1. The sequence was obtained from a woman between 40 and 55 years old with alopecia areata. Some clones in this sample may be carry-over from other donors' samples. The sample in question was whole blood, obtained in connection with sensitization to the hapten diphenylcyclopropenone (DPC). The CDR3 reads CASSPGDRGNQPQHF. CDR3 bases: TGTGCAAGCTCCCCCGGGGACAGGGGCAATCAGCCCCAGCATTTT.